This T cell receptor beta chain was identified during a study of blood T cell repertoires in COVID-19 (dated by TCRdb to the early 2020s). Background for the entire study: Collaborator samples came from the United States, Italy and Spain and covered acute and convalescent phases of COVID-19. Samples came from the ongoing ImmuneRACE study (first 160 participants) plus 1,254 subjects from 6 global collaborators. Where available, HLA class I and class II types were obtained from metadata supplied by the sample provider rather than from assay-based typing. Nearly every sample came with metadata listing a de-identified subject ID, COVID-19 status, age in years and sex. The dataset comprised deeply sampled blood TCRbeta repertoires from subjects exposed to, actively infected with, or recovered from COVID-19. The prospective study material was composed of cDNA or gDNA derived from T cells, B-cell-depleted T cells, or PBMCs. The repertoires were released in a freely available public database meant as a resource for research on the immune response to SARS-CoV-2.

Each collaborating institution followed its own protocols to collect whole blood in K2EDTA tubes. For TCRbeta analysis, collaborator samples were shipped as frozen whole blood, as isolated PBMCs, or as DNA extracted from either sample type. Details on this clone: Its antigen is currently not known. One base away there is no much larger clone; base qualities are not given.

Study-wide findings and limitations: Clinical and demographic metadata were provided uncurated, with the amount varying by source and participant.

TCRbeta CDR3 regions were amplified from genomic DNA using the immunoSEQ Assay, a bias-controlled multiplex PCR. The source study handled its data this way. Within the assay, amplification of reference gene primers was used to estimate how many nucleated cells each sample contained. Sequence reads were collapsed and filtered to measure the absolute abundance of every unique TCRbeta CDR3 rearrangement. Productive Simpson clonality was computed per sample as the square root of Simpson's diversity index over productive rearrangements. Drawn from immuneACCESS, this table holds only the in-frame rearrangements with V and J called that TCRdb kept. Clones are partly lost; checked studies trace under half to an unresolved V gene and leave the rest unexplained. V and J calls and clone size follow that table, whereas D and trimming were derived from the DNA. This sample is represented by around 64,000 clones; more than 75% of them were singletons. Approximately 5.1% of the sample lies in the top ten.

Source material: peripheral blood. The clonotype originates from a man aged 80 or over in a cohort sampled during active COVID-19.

The CDR3 region: CASSPADRTTYEQYF. The nucleotide sequence reads as follows: TGTGCCAGTAGTCCCGCGGACAGGACTACCTACGAGCAGTACTTC. Recombination joined TRBV19 with TRBJ2-7; TRBD1 is a possible D gene, resting on 7 matching bases. The cysteine opens and the phenylalanine closes a CDR3 of 15 amino acids. Of the read, only the CDR3 DNA is kept; its 45 bases are in frame from base 1. Deletion took 5 bases off V and 2 bases off J, with a span of 16 bases between the germline ends. Per the germline V gene (reference sequence), LNHDA is the CDR1 and SQIVND is the CDR2.